Shown below are 29 T cell receptor beta chains from a single sample sequenced in a study of CD8 T cells in Susac syndrome. RNA amounts of roughly 0.5 to 1 ug underwent reverse transcription with random hexamers. TCRdb reanalysed the immunoSEQ multiplex PCR reads using MiXCR and keeps one entry per CDR3 protein. The table lists 200,000 to 250,000 distinct CDR3 sequences, roughly 93% of them singletons, with 0.055% to 0.075% in the top ten. The sequenced material came from CD4+ T cells from PBMCs. The source is a human donor with multiple sclerosis.

V is TRBV5-5 and J is TRBJ2-7; 8 nucleotides agree with TRBD1. Germline V gives CDR1 SGHKS, CDR2 YYEKEE (reference sequence). This CDR3 is built from 14 residues. Losses at the gene ends were 5 bases for V and 4 bases for J; bases not matched to a gene: 8. CDR3 DNA sequence: TGTGCCAGCAGGACTCCGGGACAGGCGTACGAGCAGTACTTC. This translates into CASRTPGQAYEQYF. The whole variable domain, remainder taken from reference TRBV5-5 and TRBJ2-7, is DAGVTQSPTHLIKTRGQQVTLRCSPISGHKSVSWYQQVLGQGPQFIFQYYEKEERGRGNFPDRFSARQFPNYSSELNVNALLLGDSALYLCASRTPGQAYEQYFGPGTRLTVT.

The table lists this clonotype with a count of one. The CDR3 DNA reads TGTGCCAGTAGGTTATCAGGGGGCGAGACCCAGTACTTC. Protein product: CASRLSGGETQYF. V and J are TRBV19 and TRBJ2-5, with 8 nucleotides matching TRBD1. Germline V gives CDR1 LNHDA, CDR2 SQIVND (reference sequence). V shed 6 bases, J shed 5 bases, and the junction held 5 bases outside the gene matches. CDR3 size: 13 residues.

This chain connects TRBV7-8 to TRBJ2-7, with D tentatively TRBD1 or TRBD2 (5 bases each). Deletions cut 4 bases from V and 2 bases from J, with 15 bases between. The CDR3 is 15 amino acids. The germline V gene encodes CDR1 SGHVS and CDR2 FQNEAQ. DNA for the CDR3: TGTGCCAGCAGCTCCGGGGCTAGAGGGACCTACGAGCAGTACGTC. This gives the protein CASSSGARGTYEQYV.

The chain couples TRBV11-2 to TRBJ1-1; 9 nucleotides match TRBD1. V shed 4 bases and J 3 bases; nucleotides not matched to a gene: 3. This CDR3 is 14 amino acids long. Germline CDR1 reads SGHAT; CDR2 reads FQNNGV. CDR3 protein: CASSSNRGHTEAFF. In DNA form, the CDR3 reads TGTGCCAGCAGCTCAAACAGGGGGCACACTGAAGCTTTCTTT.

With respect to this clonotype: A junction boundary mismatches the germline segment, possibly from a read error. The CDR3 reads CASSLARASGVDF. CDR3 nucleotides: TGTGCCAGCAGCTTAGCGAGGGCTAGCGGGGTGGACTTC. V and J are TRBV7-2 and TRBJ2-4; 9 bases agree with TRBD2. The CDR3 sequence is 13 residues long. Germline V gene sequence: CDR1 SGHTA, CDR2 FQGNSA.

The rearrangement links TRBV5-1 to TRBJ2-3, with D possibly matching TRBD1 (7 bases). The V gene's germline CDR1 is SGHRS and CDR2 YFSETQ. With 6 bases removed from V and 0 bases from J, the gap between germline ends came to 14 bases. The CDR3 is made up of 15 amino acids. This CDR3 reads CASTAGQRSTDTQYF. CDR3 sequence (DNA): TGCGCCAGCACCGCGGGACAGCGGAGCACAGATACGCAGTATTTT.

The chain carries TRBV3-1 and TRBJ2-7; D not resolved. Germline V CDR1 and CDR2: LGHDT, YNNKEL (reference sequence). V was cut by 1 base and J by 3 bases, with 10 bases left in between. CDR3 length: 14 amino acids. For the CDR3, the DNA is TGTGCCAGCAGCCAAGGGGGTGGGAACTACGAGCAGTACTTC. Encoded protein: CASSQGGGNYEQYF.

The J gene is TRBJ1-5, the V gene TRBV6-1; D call uncertain. Trimming cost V 6 bases and J 0 bases, with 15 bases left between them. The CDR3 is 16 residues long. Per the germline V gene, CDR1 is MNHNS and CDR2 is SASEGT. CDR3 sequence (DNA): TGTGCCAGCAGGGGAGCCGGCAGCCTTAGCAATCAGCCCCAGCATTTT. It specifies CASRGAGSLSNQPQHF.

The chain employs TRBV6-6 and TRBJ2-7; no clear D. CDR1 MNHNY and CDR2 SVGAGI come from the germline V gene (reference sequence). The CDR3 runs to 16 residues. V dropped 5 bases and J dropped 0 bases, with 17 bases sitting between them. CDR3 bases: TGTGCCAGCAGTCCGCTGGGGAAAGGGCGCTCCTACGAGCAGTACGTC. Protein: CASSPLGKGRSYEQYV.

V usage is TRBV12-3 or TRBV12-4 and J usage is TRBJ1-2; D unresolved. The CDR3 has 14 residues. Deletions cut 8 bases from V and 1 base from J, with 14 bases between. In nucleotides, the CDR3 is TGTGCCAGCGCCTTAAGGCACAGTAACTATGGCTACACCTTC. This gives the protein CASALRHSNYGYTF.

The rearrangement links TRBV6-2 or TRBV6-3 to TRBJ2-1, with 7 bases aligning to TRBD2. The trim removed 2 bases at V and 4 bases at J, leaving 5 bases unmatched. CDR3 size: 15 residues. Germline V gene sequence: CDR1 MNHEY, CDR2 SVGEGT. CDR3 in amino acids: CASSYRLAEYNEQFF. DNA for the CDR3: TGTGCCAGCAGTTACCGGCTAGCGGAATACAATGAGCAGTTCTTC.

The rearrangement joins TRBV7-9 to TRBJ1-1, with D hard to call. V lost 2 bases and J 2 bases, leaving 9 bases between the germline ends. The germline gives CDR1 SEHNR, CDR2 FQNEAQ (reference sequence). The CDR3 extends over 14 amino acids. The CDR3 loop is CASSLRSGNTEAFF. CDR3 sequence (DNA): TGTGCCAGCAGCTTAAGGTCAGGTAACACTGAAGCTTTCTTT.

The chain couples TRBV25-1 to TRBJ2-5; D is tentatively TRBD1 or TRBD2 (6 bases each). This CDR3 comprises 13 residues. Looked up from germline, CDR1 is MGHDK and CDR2 is SYGVNS. V was clipped by 5 bases and J by 7 bases, with 14 bases between them. The CDR3 loop is CASSPRGHGTQYF. In nucleotides, the CDR3 is TGTGCCAGCAGTCCCCGGGGGCACGGGACCCAGTACTTC.

The J gene is TRBJ1-3, the V gene TRBV4-1, with D perhaps matching TRBD1 (5 bases). This CDR3 is 18 amino acids long. Germline values: CDR1 MGHRA, CDR2 YSYEKL. V dropped 3 bases and J dropped 0 bases, with 18 bases sitting between them. The CDR3 loop reads CASSHNRGGANSGNTIYF. The CDR3 DNA reads TGCGCCAGCAGCCACAACCGTGGCGGGGCTAACTCTGGAAACACCATATATTTT.

This chain joins TRBV6-2 or TRBV6-3 and TRBJ1-4, with 9 bases fitting TRBD1. Germline V gives CDR1 MNHEY, CDR2 SVGEGT. V was clipped by 6 bases and J by 6 bases; unmatched bases: 2. This CDR3 contains 13 residues. The CDR3 DNA sequence: TGTGCCAGCAGGCGGGACAGGGATGAAAAACTGTTTTTT. Amino acid sequence: CASRRDRDEKLFF.

This clonotype was recorded only once. The V call is TRBV12-3 or TRBV12-4, the J call TRBJ2-7; TRBD2 agrees at 9 bases. J was trimmed by 3 bases and V by 8 bases; bases with no gene match: 8. The CDR3 extends over 14 amino acids. CDR3: CASSSGLAFYEQYF. DNA of the CDR3: TGTGCCAGCTCCTCTGGACTAGCGTTCTACGAGCAGTACTTC.

V gene TRBV12-5 combines with J gene TRBJ2-1; D is unclear. Trimming removed 1 base from V and 3 bases from J, with 7 bases in between. Looked up from germline, CDR1 is LGHNT and CDR2 is FRNRAP. CDR3 length equals 14 residues. CDR3 DNA: TGTGCTAGTGGTTTGGGGCAGGTCTACAATGAGCAGTTCTTC. Residues: CASGLGQVYNEQFF.

The chain joins TRBV3-1 to TRBJ1-4; D remains ambiguous. V lost 3 bases and J lost 0, with 8 bases in between. The CDR3 totals 15 residues. The germline V gene has CDR1 LGHDT and CDR2 YNNKEL (reference sequence). CDR3 DNA: TGTGCCAGCAGCCACCGAGGTGCAACTAATGAAAAACTGTTTTTT. Encoded protein: CASSHRGATNEKLFF. The entire variable domain, with the rest obtained from reference TRBV3-1 and TRBJ1-4, is as follows: DTAVSQTPKYLVTQMGNDKSIKCEQNLGHDTMYWYKQDSKKFLKIMFSYNNKELIINETVPNRFSPKSPDKAHLNLHINSLELGDSAVYFCASSHRGATNEKLFFGSGTQLSVL.

This chain uses TRBV6-6 with TRBJ1-4, with TRBD1 as a possible D gene (6 bases). Deletions cut 4 bases from V and 3 bases from J, with 9 bases between. This CDR3 is built from 14 residues. CDR1 MNHNY and CDR2 SVGAGI come from the germline V gene (reference sequence). The CDR3 here is CASSLGGPNEKLFF. Here the CDR3 DNA reads TGTGCCAGCAGTTTGGGGGGGCCTAATGAAAAACTGTTTTTT.

V gene TRBV29-1 combines with J gene TRBJ1-1, with D unclear. The CDR3 consists of 14 residues. Trimming cost V 4 bases and J 2 bases, with 14 bases left between them. CDR1 and CDR2 (germline): SQVTM, ANQGSEA. CDR3 DNA sequence: TGCAGCGTTGTATCCGGGGAGGTCAACACTGAAGCTTTCTTT. It yields the protein CSVVSGEVNTEAFF. The entire variable domain, with the rest obtained from reference TRBV29-1 and TRBJ1-1, is as follows: SAVISQKPSRDICQRGTSLTIQCQVDSQVTMMFWYRQQPGQSLTLIATANQGSEATYESGFVIDKFPISRPNLTFSTLTVSNMSPEDSSIYLCSVVSGEVNTEAFFGQGTRLTVV.

V gene TRBV29-1 combines with J gene TRBJ1-2; 7 bases are a match to TRBD1. J lost 5 bases, V lost 7 bases, and 4 bases had no gene match. The CDR3 has 11 residues. Germline V gives CDR1 SQVTM, CDR2 ANQGSEA. The chain's CDR3 is CSADRAYGYTF. CDR3 coding DNA: TGCAGCGCCGACAGGGCGTATGGCTACACCTTC.

This chain connects TRBV20-1 to TRBJ2-3, with 10 bases fitting TRBD1. V lost 5 bases, J lost 3 bases, and 2 bases stayed unmatched. CDR3 length: 13 amino acids. CDR1 and CDR2 (germline): DFQATT, SNEGSKA (reference sequence). The CDR3 DNA reads TGCAGTGCTTGGACAGGGGGAACAGATACGCAGTATTTT. It yields the protein CSAWTGGTDTQYF.

V usage is TRBV11-2 and J usage is TRBJ1-1; D not resolved. Germline V CDR1 and CDR2: SGHAT, FQNNGV. V lost 0 bases, J lost 6 bases, and 8 bases lay in between. This CDR3 spans 13 amino acids. The CDR3 region has the DNA TGTGCCAGCAGCTTAGAGGGCCGGTCTGAAGCTTTCTTT. The encoded protein is CASSLEGRSEAFF.

The chain joins TRBV20-1 to TRBJ1-2; D is unclear. This CDR3 has 14 residues. V lost 5 bases to trimming and J lost 4 bases, with 17 bases between them. Germline CDR1 reads DFQATT; CDR2 reads SNEGSKA (reference sequence). In nucleotides, the CDR3 is TGCAGTGCTCCTGACTCTCTCCCCCCCTATGGCTACACCTTC. Protein sequence: CSAPDSLPPYGYTF.

The gene calls are TRBV6-2 or TRBV6-3 and TRBJ2-7; TRBD1 is a possible D gene (6 bases). CDR1 MNHEY and CDR2 SVGEGT come from the germline V gene. V was trimmed by 5 bases and J by 6 bases, leaving 17 bases between them. The CDR3 loop spans 14 amino acids. CDR3 coding DNA: TGTGCCAGCAGTACATACCGGGACACCTTCGAGCAGTACTTC. Residues: CASSTYRDTFEQYF.

The chain carries TRBV15 and TRBJ2-4; D remains ambiguous. CDR1 and CDR2 (germline): LNHNV, YYDKDF (reference sequence). V was shortened by 3 bases and J by 2 bases, with 11 bases between the two germline ends. CDR3 length: 15 residues. The CDR3, as DNA: TGTGCCACCAGCAGTCCCCGGACGACCAAAAACATTCAGTACTTC. Its translation: CATSSPRTTKNIQYF. Filled out from reference TRBV15 and TRBJ2-4, the complete variable domain reads DAMVIQNPRYQVTQFGKPVTLSCSQTLNHNVMYWYQQKSSQAPKLLFHYYDKDFNNEADTPDNFQSRRPNTSFCFLDIRSPGLGDTAMYLCATSSPRTTKNIQYFGAGTRLSVL.

The genes are TRBV7-6 and TRBJ1-4, with 8 positions matching TRBD1. In germline, CDR1 is SGHVS, CDR2 FNYEAQ. The CDR3 totals 16 residues. After removal of 5 bases from V and 6 bases from J, the junction contained 11 bases not matched to a gene. CDR3 bases: TGTGCCAGCAGCCCCCAAATGACAGGGGCTTATGAAAAACTGTTTTTT. As protein: CASSPQMTGAYEKLFF.

V and J are TRBV20-1 and TRBJ1-5, with TRBD1 as a possible D gene (5 bases). Trimming shortened V by 2 bases and J by 4 bases, and 9 bases separated the two germline ends. The CDR3 totals 13 residues. Germline V gives CDR1 DFQATT, CDR2 SNEGSKA (reference sequence). This CDR3 is CSARPGLNQPQHF. CDR3 DNA: TGCAGTGCTAGACCGGGACTTAATCAGCCCCAGCATTTT.

This rearrangement joins TRBV12-3 or TRBV12-4 to TRBJ2-1, with TRBD2 identical over 10 bases. V shed 5 bases, J shed 6 bases, and the junction held 10 bases outside the gene matches. The CDR3 has 16 amino acids. CDR3 coding DNA: TGTGCCAGCAGTCCCCAGGGACTAGCGATCGGCAATGAGCAGTTCTTC. This encodes CASSPQGLAIGNEQFF.